The sequence of this T cell receptor (beta chain) was determined in a study of CD8 T cells in Susac syndrome. Germline lookup yields CDR1 SGHDT and CDR2 YYEEEE. The CDR3 contains 11 residues. Trimming stripped 3 bases from V and 8 bases from J, with 8 bases between. Random hexamers were used to reverse transcribe an amount of about 0.45 to 1 ug RNA. With immunoSEQ multiplex PCR, TCR beta CDR3 was amplified across 54 Vbeta and 13 Jbeta. Each CDR3 protein is one row after TCRdb ran MiXCR on the immunoSEQ multiplex PCR reads. This sample has about 160,000 distinct CDR3 sequences; around 95% occur once, and the top ten carry just over 0.13%. TCR beta sequences were obtained from blood CD8+ and CD4+ T cells. CD8+ and CD4+ T cells were negatively isolated; TEMRA cells were FACS-enriched.

The receptor was derived from a human donor in good health. The chain links TRBV5-6 to TRBJ1-2; D might be TRBD1 (5 bases). Sequencing used CD4+ T cells from PBMCs. This CDR3 reads CASSWGGGYTF. The CDR3 region has the DNA TGTGCCAGCAGCTGGGGGGGAGGCTACACCTTC.